A selection of T cell receptor beta chains follows, all from one sample in a study of T-cell memory formation after mild COVID-19. A single record per CDR3 protein comes from TCRdb applying MiXCR to the 5' RACE reads. The profile shows 190,000 or so distinct CDR3 sequences, roughly a fifth of them singletons. The sample taken for sequencing was PBMCs or a T cell subset sorted from them (not recorded which). Receptor source: an adult woman who had mild COVID-19 (a few samples of this study predate the infection). Cell type and time point are not known. The conserved cysteine and the conserved F or W are not part of the CDR3 here. D genes are given only for firm matches.

TRBV14	TRBJ1-1	NA	ASSPSPDMVQAEAF
TRBV23-1	TRBJ1-4	NA	ASSQSPGIGKLF
TRBV6-5	TRBJ2-3	TRBD2	ASSYSESALAGTDTQY
TRBV4-1	TRBJ1-2	NA	ASSQNGQTSFPYGYT
TRBV4-3	TRBJ2-7	NA	ASSQDEGSYEQY
TRBV4-3	TRBJ2-2	NA	ASSRAQGAGELF
TRBV24-1	TRBJ2-1	NA	ATSGGSYNEQF
TRBV12-3/TRBV12-4	TRBJ2-1	NA	ASSFAEKYNEQF
TRBV12-3/TRBV12-4	TRBJ2-6	NA	ASNLHGVLT
TRBV9	TRBJ2-2	NA	ASSVGNTGELF
TRBV27	TRBJ1-5	NA	ASSLSNYQPQH
TRBV2	TRBJ1-3	NA	ASSEWGVSGNTIY
TRBV12-3/TRBV12-4	TRBJ2-7	TRBD1	ASSPGQGINEQY
TRBV7-2	TRBJ1-1	NA	ASSLVGKVL
TRBV20-1	TRBJ2-5	NA	SARTKGRETQY
TRBV19	TRBJ1-1	NA	ASRVPAGAGTEAF
TRBV7-9	TRBJ1-4	NA	ASSSQGLEGTNEKLF
TRBV5-1	TRBJ1-1	TRBD1	ASTNPGQQNTEAF
TRBV27	TRBJ1-3	NA	ASRVTGGSGNTIY
TRBV4-1	TRBJ2-1	NA	ASNQGGAGNEQF
TRBV2	TRBJ1-2	NA	ASSEARGASYGYT